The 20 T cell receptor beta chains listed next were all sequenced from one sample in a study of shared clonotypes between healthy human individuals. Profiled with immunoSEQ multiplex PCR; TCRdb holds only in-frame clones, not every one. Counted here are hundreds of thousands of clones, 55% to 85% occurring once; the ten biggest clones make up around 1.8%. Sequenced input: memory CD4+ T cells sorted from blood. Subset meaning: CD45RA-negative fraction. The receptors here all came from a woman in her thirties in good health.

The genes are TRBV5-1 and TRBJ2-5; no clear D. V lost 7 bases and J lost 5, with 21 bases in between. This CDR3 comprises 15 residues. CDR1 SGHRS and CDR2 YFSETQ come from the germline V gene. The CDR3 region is CASGSNMGWKETQYF. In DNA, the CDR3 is TGCGCCAGCGGTTCGAATATGGGGTGGAAGGAGACCCAGTACTTC.

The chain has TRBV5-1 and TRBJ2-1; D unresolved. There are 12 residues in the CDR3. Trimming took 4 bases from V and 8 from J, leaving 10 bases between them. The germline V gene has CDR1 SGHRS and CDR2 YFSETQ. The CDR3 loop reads CASSRTLDEQFF. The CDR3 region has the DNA TGCGCCAGCAGCCGTACCCTGGATGAGCAGTTCTTC.

The CDR3 spells CASRPYSNQPQHF. The CDR3 DNA follows: TGTGCCAGCCGACCCTATAGCAATCAGCCCCAGCATTTT. The rearrangement links TRBV28 to TRBJ1-5; D is uncertain. Germline CDR1 reads MDHEN; CDR2 reads SYDVKM. Trimming removed 8 bases from V and 0 bases from J, with 8 bases in between. The CDR3 has 13 residues.

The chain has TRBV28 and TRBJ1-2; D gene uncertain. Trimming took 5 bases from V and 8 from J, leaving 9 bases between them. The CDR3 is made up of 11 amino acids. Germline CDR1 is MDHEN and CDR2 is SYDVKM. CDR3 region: CASSDDTGYTF. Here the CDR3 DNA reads TGTGCCAGCAGTGACGACACCGGCTACACCTTC.

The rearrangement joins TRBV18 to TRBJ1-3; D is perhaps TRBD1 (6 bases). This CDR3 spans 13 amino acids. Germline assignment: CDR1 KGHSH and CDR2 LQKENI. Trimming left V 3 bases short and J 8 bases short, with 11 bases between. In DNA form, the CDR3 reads TGTGCCAGCTCACCGCCACAGGGAGACACCATATATTTT. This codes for CASSPPQGDTIYF. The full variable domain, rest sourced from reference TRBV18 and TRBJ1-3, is NAGVMQNPRHLVRRRGQEARLRCSPMKGHSHVYWYRQLPEEGLKFMVYLQKENIIDESGMPKERFSAEFPKEGPSILRIQQVVRGDSAAYFCASSPPQGDTIYFGEGSWLTVV.

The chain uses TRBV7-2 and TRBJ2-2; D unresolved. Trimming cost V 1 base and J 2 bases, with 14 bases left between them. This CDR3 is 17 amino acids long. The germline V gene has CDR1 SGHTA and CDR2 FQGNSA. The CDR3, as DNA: TGTGCCAGCAGCTTAGTCGGTGGGCCGGGTAACACCGGGGAGCTGTTTTTT. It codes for CASSLVGGPGNTGELFF. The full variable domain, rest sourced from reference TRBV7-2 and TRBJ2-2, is GAGVSQSPSNKVTEKGKDVELRCDPISGHTALYWYRQSLGQGLEFLIYFQGNSAPDKSGLPSDRFSAERTGGSVSTLTIQRTQQEDSAVYLCASSLVGGPGNTGELFFGEGSRLTVL.

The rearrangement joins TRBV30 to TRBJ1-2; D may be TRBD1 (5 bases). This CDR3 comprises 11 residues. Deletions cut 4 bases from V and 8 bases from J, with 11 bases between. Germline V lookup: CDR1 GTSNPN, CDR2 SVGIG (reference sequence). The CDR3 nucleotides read TGTGCCTGGATGGGCAGGGCCGGCTACACCTTC. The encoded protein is CAWMGRAGYTF.

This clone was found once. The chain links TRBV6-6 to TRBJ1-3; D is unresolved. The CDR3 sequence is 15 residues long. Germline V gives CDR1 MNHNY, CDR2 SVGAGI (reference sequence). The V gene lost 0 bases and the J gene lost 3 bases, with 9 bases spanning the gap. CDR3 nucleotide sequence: TGTGCCAGCAGTTACTCGACGGACGGTGGAAACACCATATATTTT. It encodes CASSYSTDGGNTIYF.

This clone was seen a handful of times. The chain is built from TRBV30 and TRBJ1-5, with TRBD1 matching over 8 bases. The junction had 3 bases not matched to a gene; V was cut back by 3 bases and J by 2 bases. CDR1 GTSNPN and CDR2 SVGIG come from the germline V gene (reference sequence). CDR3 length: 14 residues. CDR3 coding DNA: TGTGCCTGGAGCACGGACAGGGGCAATCAGCCCCAGCATTTT. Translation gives CAWSTDRGNQPQHF.

The CDR3 sequence: CASSHTGTQAYEQYF. CDR3 nucleotide sequence: TGCGCCAGCAGCCATACCGGGACTCAGGCCTACGAGCAGTACTTC. The chain combines TRBV4-1 with TRBJ2-7; TRBD2 is a possible D gene (6 bases). Trimming removed 3 bases at V and 2 bases at J, with 14 bases between. Germline CDR1 MGHRA, CDR2 YSYEKL. The CDR3 extends over 15 amino acids.

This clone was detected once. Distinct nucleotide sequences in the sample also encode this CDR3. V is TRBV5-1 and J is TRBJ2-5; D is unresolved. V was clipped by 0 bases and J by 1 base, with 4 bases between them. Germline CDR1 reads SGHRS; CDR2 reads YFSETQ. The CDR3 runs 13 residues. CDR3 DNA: TGCGCCAGCAGCTTGGCGGTCCAAGAGACCCAGTACTTC. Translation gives CASSLAVQETQYF.

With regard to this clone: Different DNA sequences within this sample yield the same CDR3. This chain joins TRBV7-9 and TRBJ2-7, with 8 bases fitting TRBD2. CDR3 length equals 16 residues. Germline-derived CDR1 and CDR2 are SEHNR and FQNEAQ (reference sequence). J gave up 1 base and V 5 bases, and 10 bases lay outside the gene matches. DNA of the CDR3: TGTGCCAGCAGCCCCTCTCGCGGGAGGCTATCCTACGAGCAGTACTTC. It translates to CASSPSRGRLSYEQYF.

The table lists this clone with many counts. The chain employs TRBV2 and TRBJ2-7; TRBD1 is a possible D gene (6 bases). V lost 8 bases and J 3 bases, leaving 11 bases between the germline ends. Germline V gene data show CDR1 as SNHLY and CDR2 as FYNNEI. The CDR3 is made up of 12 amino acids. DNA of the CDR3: TGTGCCAGCGGAGGACAGTTCTACGAGCAGTACTTC. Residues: CASGGQFYEQYF. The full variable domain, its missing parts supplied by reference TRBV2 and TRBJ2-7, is EPEVTQTPSHQVTQMGQEVILRCVPISNHLYFYWYRQILGQKVEFLVSFYNNEISEKSEIFDDQFSVERPDGSNFTLKIRSTKLEDSAMYFCASGGQFYEQYFGPGTRLTVT.

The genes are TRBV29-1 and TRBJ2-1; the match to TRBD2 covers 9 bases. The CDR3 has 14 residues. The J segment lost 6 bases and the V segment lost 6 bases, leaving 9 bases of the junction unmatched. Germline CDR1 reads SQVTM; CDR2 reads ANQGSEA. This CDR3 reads CSVGPSGRPNEQFF. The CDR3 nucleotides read TGCAGCGTGGGCCCAAGCGGGAGGCCCAATGAGCAGTTCTTC.

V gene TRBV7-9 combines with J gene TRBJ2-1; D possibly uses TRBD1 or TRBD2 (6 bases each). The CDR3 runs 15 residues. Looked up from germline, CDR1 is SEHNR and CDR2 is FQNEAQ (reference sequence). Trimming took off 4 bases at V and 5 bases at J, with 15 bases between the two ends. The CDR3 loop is CASSYRAGHDNEQFF. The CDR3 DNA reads TGTGCCAGCAGCTACAGGGCGGGGCACGACAATGAGCAGTTCTTC.

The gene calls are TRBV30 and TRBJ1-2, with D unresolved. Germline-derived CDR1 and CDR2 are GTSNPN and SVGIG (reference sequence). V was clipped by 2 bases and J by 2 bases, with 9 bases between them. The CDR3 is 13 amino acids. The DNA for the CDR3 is TGTGCCTGGAGTACAGTAGTAAACTATGGCTACACCTTC. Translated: CAWSTVVNYGYTF.

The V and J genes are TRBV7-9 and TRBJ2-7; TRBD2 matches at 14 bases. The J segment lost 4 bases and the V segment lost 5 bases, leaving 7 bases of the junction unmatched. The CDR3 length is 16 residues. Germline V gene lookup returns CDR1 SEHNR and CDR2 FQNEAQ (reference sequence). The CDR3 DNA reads TGTGCCAGCAGCCCACTGGGGACTAGCGGGAGTTACGAGCAGTACTTC. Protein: CASSPLGTSGSYEQYF.

This CDR3 is CASSPGFLSYEQYF. CDR3 bases: TGTGCCAGCAGCCCCGGGTTTCTATCCTACGAGCAGTACTTC. The rearrangement uses TRBV6-5 and TRBJ2-7, with D unclear. V shed 6 bases and J shed 1 base, with 13 bases lying between them. The CDR3 length is 14 residues. CDR1 is MNHEY, CDR2 SVGAGI, per germline.

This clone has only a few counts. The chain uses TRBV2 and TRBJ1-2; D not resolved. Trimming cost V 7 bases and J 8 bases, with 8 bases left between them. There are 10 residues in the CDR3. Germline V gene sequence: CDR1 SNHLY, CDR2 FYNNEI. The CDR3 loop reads CASKVDGYTF. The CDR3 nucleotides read TGTGCCAGCAAGGTGGACGGCTACACCTTC. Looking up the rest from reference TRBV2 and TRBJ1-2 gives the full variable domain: EPEVTQTPSHQVTQMGQEVILRCVPISNHLYFYWYRQILGQKVEFLVSFYNNEISEKSEIFDDQFSVERPDGSNFTLKIRSTKLEDSAMYFCASKVDGYTFGSGTRLTVV.

CDR3 in DNA: TGTGCCGGTCGACGGGGGGTAGTCAGCACTGAAGCTTTCTTT. It encodes CAGRRGVVSTEAFF. The V gene is TRBV6-1, the J gene TRBJ1-1; weak D call: TRBD1 (5 bases). Germline V gives CDR1 MNHNS, CDR2 SASEGT. The CDR3 has 14 amino acids. V gave up 11 bases and J gave up 4 bases, with 20 bases separating them.